This note documents a single T cell receptor beta chain sequence. The sample is drawn from a study of blood T cell repertoires in COVID-19. CDR1 KGHDR and CDR2 SFDVKD come from the germline V gene. The V gene end was trimmed by 6 bases and the J gene end by 5 bases; junction bases not matched to a gene: 9. The CDR3 is made up of 15 amino acids. Using immunoSEQ multiplex PCR, the repertoire was profiled, and TCRdb retains in-frame clones only, with some absent. The data contain around 52,000 clones, roughly 82% of them singletons. The sequence was collected from a woman aged 55-75 years with acute or convalescent COVID-19. Sequencing used peripheral blood. The V and J genes are TRBV24-1 and TRBJ2-5; 9 positions agree with TRBD2. DNA of the CDR3: TGTGCCACCAGTCACGCGCGGGGGGGCGATGAGACCCAGTACTTC. Residues: CATSHARGGDETQYF.